These 31 T cell receptor beta chains came from one sample sequenced in a study of CD8 T cells in ankylosing spondylitis. Their antigens are not known. Study results and caveats: Characteristic of ankylosing spondylitis blood, it appeared, was a TCR beta motif comprising about eight highly homologous variants.

TCRdb reanalysed the 5' RACE reads using MiXCR and keeps one entry per CDR3 protein. The sample has roughly 350,000 distinct CDR3 sequences, 8% seen once. Source material: blood, either unsorted or a sorted T cell fraction (not recorded which). Every receptor here comes from a male donor with ankylosing spondylitis.

This clonotype was seen many times. The V call is TRBV20-1, the J call TRBJ1-1, with 7 bases lining up with TRBD1. Germline V gene sequence: CDR1 DFQATT, CDR2 SNEGSKA (reference sequence). The V gene end was trimmed by 1 base and the J gene end by 5 bases; junction bases not matched to a gene: 10. This CDR3 region has 15 residues. Here the CDR3 DNA reads TGCAGTGCTAGAGTACCTAAGGGGGCTCTGACTGAAGCTTTCTTT. Translating it yields CSARVPKGALTEAFF.

This clonotype occurred many times. The rearrangement links TRBV12-3 or TRBV12-4 to TRBJ2-1; no clear D gene. This CDR3 contains 11 residues. V lost 3 bases, J lost 8 bases, and 5 bases lay in between. CDR3 sequence (DNA): TGTGCCAGCAGTTTGGCGCATGAGCAGTTCTTC. Translated, it gives CASSLAHEQFF.

This clonotype was seen many times. V usage is TRBV11-2 and J usage is TRBJ1-3; tentatively, D is TRBD1 (5 bases). The V end was cut by 1 base, the J end by 6 bases, with 10 bases between. The CDR3 covers 14 residues. Germline V gives CDR1 SGHAT, CDR2 FQNNGV. In nucleotides, the CDR3 is TGTGCCAGCAGCTTAGCGGGGCAGACAAACACCATATATTTT. Amino acid sequence: CASSLAGQTNTIYF.

This clonotype was recorded at least ten times. The J gene is TRBJ2-1, the V gene TRBV7-9; D gene unclear. V was pared by 4 bases and J by 9 bases, with 13 bases between. CDR3 length: 13 amino acids. Germline CDR1 reads SEHNR; CDR2 reads FQNEAQ (reference sequence). The CDR3 nucleotides read TGTGCCAGCAGCTCTGAGTTAAGAAGTGAGCAGTTCTTC. It codes for CASSSELRSEQFF.

The chain is built from TRBV29-1 and TRBJ2-1; maybe TRBD1 (6 bases). V dropped 1 base and J dropped 2 bases, with 12 bases sitting between them. The CDR3 has 15 residues. CDR1 is SQVTM, CDR2 ANQGSEA, per germline. The DNA of the CDR3 is TGCAGCGTTGAAGCTCCTCCAGGGGCCTACAATGAGCAGTTCTTC. It specifies CSVEAPPGAYNEQFF.

A single count supports this clonotype. Lacking the conserved final phenylalanine or tryptophan, this CDR3 likely reflects a read error. V is TRBV10-3 and J is TRBJ2-5; D is possibly TRBD1 (5 bases). Trimming pared 7 bases from V and 3 bases from J, leaving 15 bases between. Germline CDR1 ENHRY, CDR2 SYGVKD. The CDR3 runs 14 residues. The CDR3 loop is CAINKGLGKETQYL. CDR3 DNA sequence: TGTGCCATCAATAAGGGGCTGGGGAAAGAGACCCAGTACCTC.

This chain uses TRBV11-1 with TRBJ2-3, with TRBD2 matching over 7 bases. Germline CDR1 SGHAT, CDR2 FQDESV (reference sequence). V shed 3 bases, J shed 2 bases, and the junction held 8 bases outside the gene matches. The CDR3 has 16 residues. CDR3 protein: CASSFGLERLTDTQYF. CDR3 in DNA: TGTGCCAGCAGCTTCGGACTAGAAAGGCTCACAGATACGCAGTATTTT.

The rearrangement joins TRBV28 to TRBJ2-1, with 8 bases that match TRBD2. Trimming cost V 8 bases and J 3 bases; bases outside gene matches: 6. CDR3 length: 14 residues. CDR1 and CDR2 (germline): MDHEN, SYDVKM. Here the CDR3 reads CASPGREDYNEQFF. The CDR3 DNA follows: TGTGCCAGCCCGGGGCGGGAGGACTACAATGAGCAGTTCTTC.

This chain uses TRBV10-3 with TRBJ1-3, with D possibly TRBD1 on 5 matching bases. V lost 7 bases, J lost 2 bases, and 15 bases lay in between. In germline, CDR1 is ENHRY, CDR2 SYGVKD. The length of the CDR3 is 15 residues. The CDR3 protein is CAITSGVDPGNTIYF. Written as DNA, the CDR3 is TGTGCCATCACCTCGGGGGTCGACCCTGGAAACACCATATATTTT.

The chain carries TRBV9 and TRBJ2-1; D unclear. Trimming cost V 2 bases and J 8 bases, with 8 bases left between them. This CDR3 region has 12 residues. CDR1 SGDLS and CDR2 YYNGEE come from the germline V gene. The CDR3 bases are TGTGCCAGCAGCGTTACCCCCCATGAGCAGTTCTTC. This codes for CASSVTPHEQFF.

Ten or more counts support this clonotype. The chain combines TRBV20-1 with TRBJ2-1, with 8 bases aligning to TRBD2. V gave up 0 bases and J gave up 0 bases; unmatched junction bases: 10. The CDR3 spans 18 residues. CDR1 is DFQATT, CDR2 SNEGSKA, per germline (reference sequence). CDR3 bases: TGCAGTGCTAGAGATTTCGGGATAGCGGGGCGCTCCTACAATGAGCAGTTCTTC. This encodes CSARDFGIAGRSYNEQFF.

At least ten counts were recorded for this clonotype. V is TRBV4-2 and J is TRBJ2-1, with D tentatively TRBD2 (6 bases). The CDR3 covers 15 residues. Germline CDR1 and CDR2: LGHNA and YNFKEQ. The ends were cut back, 1 base at V and 9 bases at J, with 16 bases in the middle. The CDR3 here is CASSQGPGDSSEQFF. The CDR3 DNA reads TGTGCCAGCAGCCAAGGACCGGGAGATTCGAGTGAGCAGTTCTTC.

The V call is TRBV20-1, the J call TRBJ1-1, with 10 bases matching TRBD1. The CDR3 sequence is 15 residues long. Germline CDR1 DFQATT, CDR2 SNEGSKA (reference sequence). The ends lost 5 bases at V and 1 base at J; junction bases unmatched: 7. This CDR3 is CSARDRGSPNTEAFF. For the CDR3, the DNA is TGCAGTGCTCGGGACAGGGGCTCCCCGAACACTGAAGCTTTCTTT.

V usage is TRBV4-2 and J usage is TRBJ2-2, with 12 bases that match TRBD2. V shed 1 base, J shed 0 bases, and the junction held 0 bases outside the gene matches. Looked up from germline, CDR1 is LGHNA and CDR2 is YNFKEQ. This CDR3 comprises 17 residues. CDR3 residues: CASSQGLAGANTGELFF. In DNA, the CDR3 is TGTGCCAGCAGCCAAGGACTAGCGGGAGCGAACACCGGGGAGCTGTTTTTT.

This clonotype was counted ten times or more. This chain connects TRBV7-9 to TRBJ1-5; no definite D call. Germline lookup yields CDR1 SEHNR and CDR2 FQNEAQ (reference sequence). There are 13 residues in the CDR3. Trimming took 10 bases from V and 0 from J, leaving 10 bases between them. CDR3 protein: CATHSYSNQPQHF. DNA of the CDR3: TGTGCCACCCATTCTTATAGCAATCAGCCCCAGCATTTT.

This clonotype was seen ten or more times. V gene TRBV10-3 combines with J gene TRBJ2-1; TRBD2 matches at 8 bases. Trimming cost V 10 bases and J 0 bases; bases outside gene matches: 11. The CDR3 has 16 residues. CDR1 ENHRY and CDR2 SYGVKD come from the germline V gene. This chain's CDR3 is CATENSGTSSYNEQFF. CDR3 DNA sequence: TGTGCCACGGAAAACTCCGGGACTAGCTCCTACAATGAGCAGTTCTTC.

This clonotype was detected many times. This chain uses TRBV5-1 with TRBJ2-5; D is undetermined. Germline-derived CDR1 and CDR2 are SGHRS and YFSETQ. V shed 0 bases and J shed 5 bases, with 8 bases lying between them. The length of the CDR3 is 13 residues. CDR3 sequence: CASSLGHRETQYF. As DNA, the CDR3 is TGCGCCAGCAGCTTGGGACACCGGGAGACCCAGTACTTC.

This clonotype was recorded a few times. V and J are TRBV20-1 and TRBJ2-7; TRBD2 matches 8 bases. This CDR3 has 16 residues. Per the germline V gene, CDR1 is DFQATT and CDR2 is SNEGSKA (reference sequence). The J segment lost 5 bases and the V segment lost 5 bases, leaving 17 bases of the junction unmatched. The CDR3 here is CSAQRTGTRNFDEQYF. Here the CDR3 DNA reads TGCAGTGCTCAGAGAACCGGGACTAGAAATTTCGACGAGCAGTACTTC.

There are many counts of this clonotype. The rearrangement links TRBV5-1 to TRBJ1-6, with 11 bases lining up with TRBD1. The CDR3 is 17 residues long. CDR1 is SGHRS and CDR2 is YFSETQ in the germline V gene. The junction had 1 base not matched to a gene; V was cut back by 2 bases and J by 0 bases. CDR3 DNA: TGCGCCAGCAGCTTCGGGACAGGGGGCTCCTATAATTCACCCCTCCACTTT. Translating it yields CASSFGTGGSYNSPLHF.

In this sample, this clonotype turned up a few times. The chain links TRBV10-2 to TRBJ2-7; no clear D gene. Trimming pared 0 bases from V and 0 bases from J, leaving 9 bases between. The CDR3 is 15 residues long. Germline CDR1 is WSHSY and CDR2 is SAAADI. This CDR3 reads CASSESRRSSYEQYF. The CDR3 nucleotides are TGCGCCAGCAGTGAGTCCCGCAGGAGCTCCTACGAGCAGTACTTC.

In its sample, this clonotype was seen many times. V and J are TRBV29-1 and TRBJ2-1; possibly TRBD1 or TRBD2 for D (5 bases each). The germline gives CDR1 SQVTM, CDR2 ANQGSEA. This CDR3 contains 14 residues. V was pared by 6 bases and J by 6 bases, with 18 bases between. The CDR3 DNA reads as TGCAGCGTCGAACAACTTCCGGGACGCAATGAGCAGTTCTTC. Amino acid sequence: CSVEQLPGRNEQFF.

This clonotype was observed a few times. The CDR3 sequence: CASSARGPDEQYF. In nucleotides, the CDR3 is TGTGCCAGCAGCGCCAGGGGGCCGGACGAGCAGTACTTC. The gene calls are TRBV7-9 and TRBJ2-7; the match to TRBD1 covers 8 bases. CDR3 length equals 13 residues. From germline, CDR1 is SEHNR and CDR2 FQNEAQ (reference sequence). V lost 5 bases to trimming and J lost 5 bases; unmatched junction nucleotides: 5.

This clonotype came up a few times. J is TRBJ2-7 and V is TRBV27; the D gene is possibly TRBD1 (6 bases). From germline, CDR1 is MNHEY and CDR2 SMNVEV (reference sequence). Trimming left V 10 bases short and J 2 bases short, with 12 bases between. The CDR3 sequence is 12 residues long. CDR3 nucleotide sequence: TGTGCCATTCGGACAGAGACCTACGAGCAGTACTTC. It specifies CAIRTETYEQYF.

This clonotype was observed many times. Germline is not matched at one junction end, which may reflect a read error. The CDR3 sequence is CSVRRTPLGETQYF. The CDR3, as DNA: TGCAGTGTTAGAAGGACCCCATTGGGGGAGACCCAGTACTTC. The rearrangement uses TRBV20-1 and TRBJ2-5; D unresolved. In germline, CDR1 is DFQATT, CDR2 SNEGSKA (reference sequence). This CDR3 region has 14 residues.

The rearrangement uses TRBV15 and TRBJ2-7; 7 nucleotides align to TRBD1. The CDR3 spans 14 residues. The germline V gene has CDR1 LNHNV and CDR2 YYDKDF (reference sequence). V was pared by 4 bases and J by 6 bases, with 9 bases of the junction left unmatched. CDR3 amino acids: CATSTGTEVREQYF. As DNA, the CDR3 is TGTGCCACCAGCACCGGGACAGAGGTACGCGAGCAGTACTTC.

This clonotype was observed a handful of times. The chain links TRBV6-5 to TRBJ2-5; 8 bases are a match to TRBD1. The V gene's germline CDR1 is MNHEY and CDR2 SVGAGI. The CDR3 spans 14 residues. Germline trimming cut 3 bases from V and 2 bases from J; bases unmatched to any gene: 2. This chain's CDR3 is CASSYGTGQETQYF. CDR3 bases: TGTGCCAGCAGTTATGGGACAGGACAAGAGACCCAGTACTTC.

This chain links TRBV2 with TRBJ2-2; TRBD2 is a possible D gene (6 bases). The CDR3 runs to 15 residues. Trimming left V 4 bases short and J 2 bases short, with 11 bases between. The germline V gene encodes CDR1 SNHLY and CDR2 FYNNEI. CDR3 residues: CASSVGTSNTGELFF. Here the CDR3 DNA reads TGTGCCAGCAGTGTAGGGACTTCTAACACCGGGGAGCTGTTTTTT.

This clonotype has a count of ten or more. CDR3 sequence (DNA): TGCAGCGTTATCCTCGGGTCGCACCAGCCCCAGCATTTT. This codes for CSVILGSHQPQHF. V gene TRBV29-1 combines with J gene TRBJ1-5; D is unclear. This CDR3 comprises 13 residues. V lost 5 bases, J lost 7 bases, and 15 bases lay in between. Germline V gene data show CDR1 as SQVTM and CDR2 as ANQGSEA.

The rearrangement links TRBV29-1 to TRBJ2-1, with 9 bases fitting TRBD1. Germline CDR1 and CDR2: SQVTM and ANQGSEA. This CDR3 is built from 13 residues. V trimming: 7 bases; J trimming: 7 bases; junction bases outside the gene matches: 8. This CDR3 reads CSAGTGNENEQFF. The CDR3 DNA is TGCAGCGCTGGGACAGGGAACGAGAATGAGCAGTTCTTC.

A few counts support this clonotype. The rearrangement links TRBV15 to TRBJ2-2, with 9 bases matching TRBD2. The CDR3 contains 17 residues. The V gene's germline CDR1 is LNHNV and CDR2 YYDKDF (reference sequence). V gave up 0 bases and J gave up 4 bases; unmatched junction bases: 6. The CDR3 here is CATSREAGGDGTGELFF. In nucleotides, the CDR3 is TGTGCCACCAGCAGAGAGGCGGGAGGGGACGGCACCGGGGAGCTGTTTTTT.

This clonotype was seen a few times. The chain links TRBV18 to TRBJ1-2; no clear D. The germline V gene encodes CDR1 KGHSH and CDR2 LQKENI. V was cut by 3 bases and J by 3 bases, with 8 bases left in between. The CDR3 has 13 amino acids. CDR3 region: CASSPPAHYGYTF. CDR3 sequence (DNA): TGTGCCAGCTCACCTCCGGCTCACTATGGCTACACCTTC.